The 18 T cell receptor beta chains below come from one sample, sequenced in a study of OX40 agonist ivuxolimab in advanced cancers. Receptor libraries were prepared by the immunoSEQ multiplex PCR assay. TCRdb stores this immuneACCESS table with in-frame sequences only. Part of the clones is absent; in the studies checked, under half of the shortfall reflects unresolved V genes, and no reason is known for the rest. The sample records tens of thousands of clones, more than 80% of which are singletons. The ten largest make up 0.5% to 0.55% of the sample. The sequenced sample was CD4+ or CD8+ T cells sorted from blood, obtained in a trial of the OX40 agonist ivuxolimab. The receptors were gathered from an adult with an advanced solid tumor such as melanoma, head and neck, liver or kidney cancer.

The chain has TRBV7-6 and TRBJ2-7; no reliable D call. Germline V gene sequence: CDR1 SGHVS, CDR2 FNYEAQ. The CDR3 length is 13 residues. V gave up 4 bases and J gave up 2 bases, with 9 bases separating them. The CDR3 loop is CASSSWQAYEQYF. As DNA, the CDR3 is TGTGCCAGCAGCTCTTGGCAGGCCTACGAGCAGTACTTC.

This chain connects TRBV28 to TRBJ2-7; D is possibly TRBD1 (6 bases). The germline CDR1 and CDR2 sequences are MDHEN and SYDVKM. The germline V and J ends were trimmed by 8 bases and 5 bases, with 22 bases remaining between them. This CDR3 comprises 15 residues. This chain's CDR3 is CASRTFTGMGDEQYF. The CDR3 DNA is TGTGCCAGCCGCACCTTTACAGGGATGGGGGACGAGCAGTACTTC.

The CDR3 sequence: CASSHGGGMAQSEQYF. The CDR3 DNA reads TGTGCCAGCAGCCATGGCGGCGGGATGGCACAGAGTGAGCAGTACTTC. The chain combines TRBV7-3 with TRBJ2-7; D is possibly TRBD2 (6 bases). This CDR3 has 16 amino acids. Trimming pared 5 bases from V and 7 bases from J, leaving 24 bases between. Germline lookup yields CDR1 SGHTA and CDR2 FQGTGA.

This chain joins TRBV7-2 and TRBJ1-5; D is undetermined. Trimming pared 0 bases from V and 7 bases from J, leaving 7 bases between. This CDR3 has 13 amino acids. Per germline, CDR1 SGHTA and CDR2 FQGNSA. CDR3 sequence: CASSLAGKQPQHF. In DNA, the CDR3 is TGTGCCAGCAGCTTAGCAGGGAAGCAGCCCCAGCATTTT.

CDR3 in amino acids: CASSFSRLAGGTNEQFF. Here the CDR3 DNA reads TGTGCCAGCAGTTTTTCGCGACTAGCGGGAGGTACCAATGAGCAGTTCTTC. The chain joins TRBV27 to TRBJ2-1; TRBD2 matches at 13 bases. V was pared by 3 bases and J by 6 bases, with 8 bases of the junction left unmatched. CDR1 MNHEY and CDR2 SMNVEV come from the germline V gene (reference sequence). The CDR3 consists of 17 residues.

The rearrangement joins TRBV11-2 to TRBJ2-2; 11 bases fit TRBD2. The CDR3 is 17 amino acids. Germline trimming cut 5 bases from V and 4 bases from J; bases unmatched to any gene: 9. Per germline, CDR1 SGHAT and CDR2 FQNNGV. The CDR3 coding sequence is TGTGCCAGCAGCCCGACTAGCGGGACCTTCGGCACCGGGGAGCTGTTTTTT. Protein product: CASSPTSGTFGTGELFF.

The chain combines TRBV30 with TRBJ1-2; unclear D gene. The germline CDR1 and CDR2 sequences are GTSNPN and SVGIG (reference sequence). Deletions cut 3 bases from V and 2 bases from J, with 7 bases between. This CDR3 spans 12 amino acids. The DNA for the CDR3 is TGTGCCTGGAGCCGAGTCAACTATGGCTACACCTTC. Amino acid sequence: CAWSRVNYGYTF.

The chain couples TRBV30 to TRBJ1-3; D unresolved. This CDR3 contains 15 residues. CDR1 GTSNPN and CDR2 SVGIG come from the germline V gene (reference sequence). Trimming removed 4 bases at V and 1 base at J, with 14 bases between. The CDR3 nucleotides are TGTGCCTGGAACGACCCTTCGGGGTCTGGAAACACCATATATTTT. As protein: CAWNDPSGSGNTIYF.

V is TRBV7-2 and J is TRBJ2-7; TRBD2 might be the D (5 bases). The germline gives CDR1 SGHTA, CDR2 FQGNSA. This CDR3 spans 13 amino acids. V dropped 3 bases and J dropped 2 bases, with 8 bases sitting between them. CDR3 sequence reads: CASSFPGTYEQYF. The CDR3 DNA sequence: TGTGCCAGCAGCTTTCCGGGAACCTACGAGCAGTACTTC.

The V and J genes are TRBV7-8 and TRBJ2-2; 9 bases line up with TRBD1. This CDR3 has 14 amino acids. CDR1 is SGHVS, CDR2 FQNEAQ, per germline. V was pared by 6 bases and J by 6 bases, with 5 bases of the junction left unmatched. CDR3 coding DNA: TGTGCCAGCAGAGATACAGGGGGCCCCGGGGAGCTGTTTTTT. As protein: CASRDTGGPGELFF.

Written as DNA, the CDR3 is TGTGCCAGCAGTTTAAAAGGACTGGCAGATACGCAGTATTTT. This codes for CASSLKGLADTQYF. The rearrangement joins TRBV27 to TRBJ2-3, with D possibly TRBD2 on 5 matching bases. Trimming removed 2 bases from V and 4 bases from J, with 10 bases in between. This CDR3 contains 14 residues. Germline CDR1 reads MNHEY; CDR2 reads SMNVEV (reference sequence).

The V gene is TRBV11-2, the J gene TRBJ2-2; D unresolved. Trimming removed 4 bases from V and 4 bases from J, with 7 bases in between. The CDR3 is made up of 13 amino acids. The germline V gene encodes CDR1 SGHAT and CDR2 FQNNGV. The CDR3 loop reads CASSSVSTGELFF. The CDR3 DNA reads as TGTGCCAGCAGCTCGGTATCCACCGGGGAGCTGTTTTTT.

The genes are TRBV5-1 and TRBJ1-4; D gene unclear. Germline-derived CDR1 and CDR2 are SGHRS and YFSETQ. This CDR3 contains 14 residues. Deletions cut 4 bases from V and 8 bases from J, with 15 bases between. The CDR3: CASSTREPREKLFF. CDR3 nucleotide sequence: TGCGCCAGCAGCACCCGGGAGCCGAGGGAAAAACTGTTTTTT.

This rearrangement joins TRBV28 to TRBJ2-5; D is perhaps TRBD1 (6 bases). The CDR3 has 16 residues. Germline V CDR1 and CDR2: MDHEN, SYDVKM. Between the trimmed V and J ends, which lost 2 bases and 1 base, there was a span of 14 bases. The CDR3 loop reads CASSLQLDSLQETQYF. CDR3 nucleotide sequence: TGTGCCAGCAGTTTACAGCTGGACAGCCTCCAAGAGACCCAGTACTTC. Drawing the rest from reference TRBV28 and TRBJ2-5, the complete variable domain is DVKVTQSSRYLVKRTGEKVFLECVQDMDHENMFWYRQDPGLGLRLIYFSYDVKMKEKGDIPEGYSVSREKKERFSLILESASTNQTSMYLCASSLQLDSLQETQYFGPGTRLLVL.

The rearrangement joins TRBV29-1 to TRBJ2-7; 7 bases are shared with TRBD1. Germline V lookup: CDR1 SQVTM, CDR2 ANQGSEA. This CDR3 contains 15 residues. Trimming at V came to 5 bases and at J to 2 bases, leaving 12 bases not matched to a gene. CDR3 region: CSVSEAGTAAYEQYF. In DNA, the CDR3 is TGCAGCGTTTCCGAAGCCGGGACAGCGGCCTACGAGCAGTACTTC.

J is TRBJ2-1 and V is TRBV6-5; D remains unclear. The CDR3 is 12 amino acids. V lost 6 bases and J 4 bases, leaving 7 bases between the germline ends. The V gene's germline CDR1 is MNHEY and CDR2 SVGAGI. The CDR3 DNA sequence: TGTGCCAGCAGAACCACATACAATGAGCAGTTCTTC. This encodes CASRTTYNEQFF.

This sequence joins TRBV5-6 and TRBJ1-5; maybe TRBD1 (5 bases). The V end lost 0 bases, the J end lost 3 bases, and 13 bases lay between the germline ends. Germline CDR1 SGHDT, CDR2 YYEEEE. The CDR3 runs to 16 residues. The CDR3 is CASSLEGIRNNQPQHF. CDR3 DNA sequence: TGTGCCAGCAGCTTGGAGGGGATCCGGAACAATCAGCCCCAGCATTTT.

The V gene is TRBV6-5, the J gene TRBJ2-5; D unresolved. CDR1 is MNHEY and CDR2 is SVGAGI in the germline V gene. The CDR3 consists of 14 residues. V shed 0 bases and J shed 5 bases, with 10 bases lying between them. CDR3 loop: CASSYSTAGETQYF. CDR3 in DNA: TGTGCCAGCAGTTACTCGACGGCCGGGGAGACCCAGTACTTC.